Described below is a single TCR beta chain sequence and its context. Its antigen remains unidentified. Some clones are missing from TCRdb's copy, which holds only in-frame ones; the method was immunoSEQ multiplex PCR. This sample carries 18,000 or so clones, roughly 60% of them seen once, and the ten largest clones take 30% to 35%. These data originate in a study of radiation and T cells in renal cell carcinoma. Study-level findings and limits: In nephrectomy-only tumors, top 100 clonotypes averaged 43%, versus 54% irradiated. Compared with controls, irradiated tumors had more, larger dominant CDR3 motifs.

Treatment described: treatment-naive control, cytoreductive nephrectomy. Control samples are tumors resected by cytoreductive nephrectomy without prior radiation. The J segment lost 1 base and the V segment lost 4 bases, leaving 3 bases of the junction unmatched. The CDR3 runs to 16 residues. The V gene's germline CDR1 is LNHNV and CDR2 YYDKDF (reference sequence). The chain uses TRBV15 and TRBJ2-6; 8 positions agree with TRBD1. This sequence originates from a man aged 45-65 years with renal cell carcinoma. Sequences were derived from tumor tissue, sampled from a patient whose treatment was nephrectomy without radiotherapy. CDR3 DNA sequence: TGTGCCACCAGCACCCGGACAGGGTCTGGGGCCAACGTCCTGACTTTC. Amino acids: CATSTRTGSGANVLTF.